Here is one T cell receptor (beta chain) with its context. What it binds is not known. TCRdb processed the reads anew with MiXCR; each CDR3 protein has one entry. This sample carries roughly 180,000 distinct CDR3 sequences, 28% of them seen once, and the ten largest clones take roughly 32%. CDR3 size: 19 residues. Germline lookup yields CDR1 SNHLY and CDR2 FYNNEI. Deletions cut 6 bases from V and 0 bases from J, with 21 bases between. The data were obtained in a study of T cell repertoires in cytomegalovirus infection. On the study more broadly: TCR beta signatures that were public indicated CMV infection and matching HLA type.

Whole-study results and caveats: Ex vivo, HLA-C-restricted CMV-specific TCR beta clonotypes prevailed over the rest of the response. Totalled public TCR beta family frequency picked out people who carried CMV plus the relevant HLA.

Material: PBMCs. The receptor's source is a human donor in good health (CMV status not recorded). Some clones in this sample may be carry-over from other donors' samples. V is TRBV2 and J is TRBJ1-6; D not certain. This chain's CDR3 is CASSDTPPYPSSYNSPLHF. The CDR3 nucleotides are TGTGCCAGCAGCGACACCCCTCCATACCCAAGCTCCTATAATTCACCCCTCCACTTT.